A selection of T cell receptor beta chains follows, all from one sample in a study of identical twins. TCRdb recomputed calls from the 5' RACE reads with MiXCR, one row per CDR3 protein. The data hold about 220,000 distinct CDR3 sequences, with less than 10% observed a single time. The sample comprised memory (CD45RO+) T cells sorted from blood. The receptor set was obtained from a woman aged 18-29 years in good health. CDR3s include the opening cysteine and the closing phenylalanine or tryptophan. The D gene is left open where the match is weak. For some rows the clone size is stated as once, few or many, or as a class when expanded; others skip it.

>TRBJ2-2|many|TRBV12-3/TRBV12-4|TRBD1
CASSPADRVVNGELFF
TGTGCCAGCAGTCCCGCGGACAGGGTAGTCAACGGGGAGCTGTTTTTT
>TRBJ1-1|many|TRBV5-1|.
CASSLGWGNAEAFF
TGCGCCAGCAGCTTGGGATGGGGGAACGCTGAAGCTTTCTTT
>TRBJ2-1|few|TRBV7-3|TRBD2
CASSLKRTSGGKSSYNEQFF
TGTGCCAGCAGCTTAAAGAGGACTAGCGGGGGAAAGAGCTCCTACAATGAGCAGTTCTTC
>TRBJ2-3|few|TRBV15|TRBD2
CATSGVALAGEDTQYF
TGTGCCACCAGCGGCGTTGCACTAGCGGGAGAAGATACGCAGTATTTT
>TRBJ2-1|few|TRBV27|.
CASSLGFGGLYNEQFF
TGTGCCAGCAGTTTGGGGTTTGGCGGGCTTTACAATGAGCAGTTCTTC
>TRBJ2-3|.|TRBV29-1|.
CSVEDGDTQYF
TGCAGCGTTGAGGACGGAGATACGCAGTATTTT
>TRBJ1-2|few|TRBV7-9|TRBD1
CASSLAGTGGYGYTF
TGTGCCAGCAGCTTAGCCGGGACAGGGGGCTATGGCTACACCTTC
>TRBJ2-2|.|TRBV7-2|TRBD1
CASSLNRGSSGELFF
TGTGCCAGCAGCTTAAACAGGGGTAGTTCCGGGGAGCTGTTTTTT
>TRBJ2-4|.|TRBV27|.
CASSLLGGAKNIQYF
TGTGCCAGCAGTTTATTGGGGGGCGCCAAAAACATTCAGTACTTC
>TRBJ2-3|few|TRBV4-3|TRBD2
CASSQDQTSGRYSTDTQYF
TGCGCCAGCAGCCAAGACCAGACTAGCGGGAGGTATAGCACAGATACGCAGTATTTT
>TRBJ2-7|few|TRBV5-1|.
CASSQPGNEQYF
TGCGCCAGCAGCCAACCAGGGAACGAGCAGTACTTC
>TRBJ2-2|few|TRBV3-1|TRBD1
CASSSWTGGAGELFF
TGTGCCAGCAGCTCTTGGACAGGGGGCGCAGGGGAGCTGTTTTTT
>TRBJ2-1|.|TRBV5-1|.
CASSADPFGYNEQFF
TGCGCCAGCAGCGCGGACCCCTTTGGCTACAATGAGCAGTTCTTC
>TRBJ1-2|few|TRBV20-1|.
CSARGGPYYGYTF
TGCAGTGCTAGGGGGGGCCCATACTATGGCTACACCTTC
>TRBJ2-7|.|TRBV2|TRBD2
CASSLGLARRVEEYF
TGTGCCAGCAGTCTAGGACTAGCCAGGCGCGTCGAGGAGTACTTC
>TRBJ1-1|few|TRBV4-1|.
CASSPRINFGADAEAFF
TGCGCCAGCAGCCCCAGGATAAACTTTGGGGCGGACGCTGAAGCTTTCTTT
>TRBJ2-5|few|TRBV2|TRBD1
CASSEGRGRKTQYF
TGTGCCAGCAGTGAGGGCAGGGGGCGAAAGACCCAGTACTTC
>TRBJ2-3|.|TRBV3-1|.
CASAWGEDTQYF
TGTGCCAGCGCATGGGGGGAAGATACGCAGTATTTT
>TRBJ2-7|many|TRBV11-2|TRBD1
CASSFGQGGTYEQYF
TGTGCCAGCAGCTTTGGACAGGGGGGCACCTACGAGCAGTACTTC
>TRBJ1-2|many|TRBV5-8|TRBD1
CASSYSGQGGYGYTF
TGTGCCAGCAGCTACAGCGGACAGGGGGGGTATGGCTACACCTTC
>TRBJ2-5|many|TRBV11-2|.
CASSPDYGTQYF
TGTGCCAGCAGCCCAGACTACGGGACCCAGTACTTC
>TRBJ2-2|many|TRBV6-1|.
CASDRGNTGELFF
TGTGCCAGCGATCGGGGGAACACCGGGGAGCTGTTTTTT
>TRBJ2-1|.|TRBV29-1|.
CSAKRGNEQFF
TGCAGCGCCAAAAGGGGGAATGAGCAGTTCTTC
>TRBJ2-3|many|TRBV7-9|.
CASSQAGDTQYF
TGTGCCAGCAGCCAAGCGGGAGATACGCAGTATTTT
>TRBJ2-7|few|TRBV4-3|TRBD2
CASSQGVGTSGLEQYF
TGCGCCAGCAGCCAAGGAGTCGGGACTAGCGGTCTCGAGCAGTACTTC
>TRBJ1-6|.|TRBV5-1|TRBD1
CASSPGTGESPLHF
TGCGCCAGCAGTCCCGGGACAGGGGAATCACCCCTCCACTTT
>TRBJ2-1|many|TRBV5-1|.
CASSLAPTDEQFF
TGCGCCAGCAGCTTGGCCCCAACAGATGAGCAGTTCTTC
>TRBJ2-1|.|TRBV20-1|.
CSAPPGLYNEQFF
TGCAGTGCCCCACCGGGACTTTACAATGAGCAGTTCTTC
>TRBJ2-7|many|TRBV6-5|TRBD1
CASSYSGQGAYEQYF
TGTGCCAGCAGTTACTCGGGACAGGGGGCCTACGAGCAGTACTTC
>TRBJ1-1|.|TRBV6-1|TRBD1
CASSTTGAGGASEAFF
TGTGCCAGCAGTACAACGGGCGCAGGGGGCGCTTCGGAAGCTTTCTTT
>TRBJ1-2|few|TRBV29-1|.
CSVEKDTESGYTF
TGCAGCGTTGAAAAGGACACGGAGAGCGGCTACACCTTC
>TRBJ1-1|.|TRBV29-1|.
CSVAQGWAMNTEAFF
TGCAGCGTTGCGCAGGGGTGGGCCATGAACACTGAAGCTTTCTTT
>TRBJ2-3|.|TRBV5-1|TRBD1
CASSLGGTAVDTQYF
TGCGCCAGCAGCTTGGGGGGGACAGCTGTGGATACGCAGTATTTT
>TRBJ2-1|.|TRBV20-1|TRBD2
CSARTHSGRGNEQFF
TGCAGTGCTAGAACGCATAGCGGGAGGGGAAATGAGCAGTTCTTC
>TRBJ2-3|.|TRBV12-5|.
CASGPGRSASTDTQYF
TGTGCTAGTGGTCCTGGCCGGAGTGCTAGCACAGATACGCAGTATTTT
>TRBJ1-5|many|TRBV7-9|.
CASSFGGEVQPQHF
TGTGCCAGCAGCTTCGGCGGGGAGGTCCAGCCCCAGCATTTT
>TRBJ1-1|.|TRBV4-1|TRBD1
CASSRGQVNTEAFF
TGCGCCAGCAGCCGGGGACAGGTGAACACTGAAGCTTTCTTT
>TRBJ2-7|many|TRBV5-1|.
CASSLGQGYYEQYF
TGCGCCAGCAGCTTGGGCCAGGGATACTACGAGCAGTACTTC
>TRBJ2-1|many|TRBV5-1|.
CASSFPGEDLGNEQFF
TGCGCCAGCAGCTTCCCAGGGGAGGATTTAGGCAATGAGCAGTTCTTC
>TRBJ1-1|once|TRBV29-1|.
CSAGRGTSNTEAFF
TGCAGCGCCGGGCGGGGGACATCGAACACTGAAGCTTTCTTT
>TRBJ2-3|few|TRBV6-4|TRBD2
CASSRGPLAGGPDTQYF
TGTGCCAGCAGTCGAGGGCCGTTAGCGGGGGGCCCAGATACGCAGTATTTT
>TRBJ2-1|.|TRBV10-3|.
CAISESGLNNEQFF
TGTGCCATCAGTGAGTCCGGGCTCAACAATGAGCAGTTCTTC
>TRBJ1-2|.|TRBV18|.
CASSLTRGLDYGYTF
TGTGCCAGCTCACTAACCAGAGGTTTAGACTATGGCTACACCTTC
>TRBJ1-5|few|TRBV6-1|TRBD1
CASSPTGHSNQPQHF
TGTGCCAGCAGTCCGACAGGGCATAGCAATCAGCCCCAGCATTTT
>TRBJ2-3|.|TRBV21-1|.
CASSKERGGRDRLYF
TGTGCCAGCAGCAAAGAACGTGGAGGACGGGACAGACTGTATTTT
>TRBJ2-5|few|TRBV7-2|.
CASSINSGGQETQYF
TGTGCCAGCAGCATCAACTCGGGTGGGCAAGAGACCCAGTACTTC
>TRBJ2-7|few|TRBV4-3|.
CASSQGSVGSNHEQYF
TGCGCCAGCAGCCAAGGTTCTGTCGGGAGTAACCACGAGCAGTACTTC
>TRBJ2-1|few|TRBV20-1|.
CSAPKTIGSTDRGNEQFF
TGCAGTGCTCCAAAGACAATAGGGTCAACAGACAGAGGCAATGAGCAGTTCTTC
>TRBJ2-1|once|TRBV2|.
CASRKGGNEQFF
TGTGCCAGCCGGAAGGGCGGCAATGAGCAGTTCTTC